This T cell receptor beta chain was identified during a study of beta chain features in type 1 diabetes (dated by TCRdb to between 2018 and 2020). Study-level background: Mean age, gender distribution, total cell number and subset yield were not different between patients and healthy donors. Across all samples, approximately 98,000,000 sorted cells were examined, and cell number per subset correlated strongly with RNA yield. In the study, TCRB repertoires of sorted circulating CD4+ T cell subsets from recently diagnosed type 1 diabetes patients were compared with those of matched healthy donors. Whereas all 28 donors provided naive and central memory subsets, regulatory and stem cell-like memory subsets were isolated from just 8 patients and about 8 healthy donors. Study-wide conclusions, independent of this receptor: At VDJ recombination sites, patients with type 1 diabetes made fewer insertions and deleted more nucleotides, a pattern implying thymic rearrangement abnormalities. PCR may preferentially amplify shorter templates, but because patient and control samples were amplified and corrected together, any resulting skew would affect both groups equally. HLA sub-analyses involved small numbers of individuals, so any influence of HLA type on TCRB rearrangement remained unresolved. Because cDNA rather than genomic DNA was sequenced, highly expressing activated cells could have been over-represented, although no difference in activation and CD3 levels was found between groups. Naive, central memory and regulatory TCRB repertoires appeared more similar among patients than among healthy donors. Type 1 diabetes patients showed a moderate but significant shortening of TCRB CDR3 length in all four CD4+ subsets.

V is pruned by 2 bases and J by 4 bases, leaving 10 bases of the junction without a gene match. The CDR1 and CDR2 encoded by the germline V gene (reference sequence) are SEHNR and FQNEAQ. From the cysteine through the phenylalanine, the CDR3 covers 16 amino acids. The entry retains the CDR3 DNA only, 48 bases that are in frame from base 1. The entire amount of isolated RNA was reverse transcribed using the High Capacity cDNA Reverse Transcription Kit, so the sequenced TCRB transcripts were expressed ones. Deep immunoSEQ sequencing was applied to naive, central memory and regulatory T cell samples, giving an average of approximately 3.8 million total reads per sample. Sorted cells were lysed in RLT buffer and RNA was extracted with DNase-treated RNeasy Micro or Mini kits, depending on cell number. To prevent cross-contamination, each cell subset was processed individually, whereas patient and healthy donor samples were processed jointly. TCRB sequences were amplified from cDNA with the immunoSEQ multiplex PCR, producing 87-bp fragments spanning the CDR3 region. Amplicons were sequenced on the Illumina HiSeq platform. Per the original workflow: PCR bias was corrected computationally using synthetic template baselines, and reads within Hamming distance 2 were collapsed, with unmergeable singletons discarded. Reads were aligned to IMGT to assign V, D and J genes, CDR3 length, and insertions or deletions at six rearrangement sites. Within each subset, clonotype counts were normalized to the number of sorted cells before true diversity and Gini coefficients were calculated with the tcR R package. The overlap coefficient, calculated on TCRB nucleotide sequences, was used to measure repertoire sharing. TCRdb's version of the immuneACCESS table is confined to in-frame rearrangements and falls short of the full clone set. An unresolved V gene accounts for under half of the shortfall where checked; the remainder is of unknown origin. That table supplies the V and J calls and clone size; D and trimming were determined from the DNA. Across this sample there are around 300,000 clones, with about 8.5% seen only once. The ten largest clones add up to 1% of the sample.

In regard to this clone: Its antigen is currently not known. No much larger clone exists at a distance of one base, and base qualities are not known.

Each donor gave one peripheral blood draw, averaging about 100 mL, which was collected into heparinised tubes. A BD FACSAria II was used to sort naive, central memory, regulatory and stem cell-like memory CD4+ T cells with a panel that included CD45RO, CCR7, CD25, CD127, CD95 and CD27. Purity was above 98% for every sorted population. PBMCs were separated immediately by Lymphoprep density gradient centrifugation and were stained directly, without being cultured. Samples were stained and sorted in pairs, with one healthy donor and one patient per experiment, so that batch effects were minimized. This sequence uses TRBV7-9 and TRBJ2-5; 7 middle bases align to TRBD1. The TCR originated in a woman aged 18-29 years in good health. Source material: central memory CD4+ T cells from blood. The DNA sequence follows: TGTGCCAGCAGCTTACGAGGGGAGACAGGGACAGAGACCCAGTACTTC. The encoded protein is CASSLRGETGTETQYF.